The 4 T cell receptor beta chains listed next were all sequenced from one sample in a study of T cells in Graves' hyperthyroidism and ophthalmopathy. It was RNA transcripts that yielded the amplified TCR beta CDR3 regions. When the TCR CDR3 underwent first-round RT-PCR, the HTBI primer set was used. MiXCR, run by TCRdb on the multiplex PCR reads, gives a single entry per CDR3 protein. The data show some 500,000 distinct CDR3 sequences, with approximately 25% seen just once and approximately 10% held by the top ten. The sample taken for sequencing was blood. These receptors were obtained from a woman aged 30 to 39 with Graves' ophthalmopathy.

This clonotype was seen repeatedly, ten times or more. In DNA form, the CDR3 reads TGTGCCAGCAGCGTATCCAAGACAGACCGCTACAAAAACATTCAGTACTTC. Protein product: CASSVSKTDRYKNIQYF. The chain joins TRBV7-8 to TRBJ2-4, with a tentative D call TRBD1 (5 bases). Germline CDR1 SGHVS, CDR2 FQNEAQ. This CDR3 contains 17 residues. Trimming cost V 5 bases and J 3 bases, with 20 bases left between them.

This clonotype was counted at least ten times. J is TRBJ2-6 and V is TRBV30; 8 bases are shared with TRBD1. Germline lookup yields CDR1 GTSNPN and CDR2 SVGIG (reference sequence). This CDR3 is 17 amino acids long. The trim removed 5 bases at V and 6 bases at J, leaving 15 bases unmatched. In DNA, the CDR3 is TGTGCCTGGCTAAGACAGGGGCGAGGAATTGAGGCCAACGTCCTGACTTTC. Its translation is CAWLRQGRGIEANVLTF.

This clonotype was recorded only once. The rearrangement links TRBV6-1 to TRBJ1-1; D call uncertain. Trimming took off 4 bases at V and 3 bases at J, with 6 bases between the two ends. Germline V gene lookup returns CDR1 MNHNS and CDR2 SASEGT. The CDR3 has 12 amino acids. CDR3: CASSGSYTEAFF. The DNA for the CDR3 is TGTGCCAGCAGTGGGAGCTACACTGAAGCTTTCTTT.

This clonotype was seen at least ten times. The rearrangement joins TRBV20-1 to TRBJ1-1; 9 bases match TRBD1. The CDR3 is 13 residues long. Germline-derived CDR1 and CDR2 are DFQATT and SNEGSKA (reference sequence). Unmatched junction bases numbered 7, after V lost 5 bases and J lost 6 bases. The chain's CDR3 is CSAGDRAKAEAFF. In nucleotides, the CDR3 is TGCAGTGCTGGGGACAGGGCGAAGGCTGAAGCTTTCTTT.